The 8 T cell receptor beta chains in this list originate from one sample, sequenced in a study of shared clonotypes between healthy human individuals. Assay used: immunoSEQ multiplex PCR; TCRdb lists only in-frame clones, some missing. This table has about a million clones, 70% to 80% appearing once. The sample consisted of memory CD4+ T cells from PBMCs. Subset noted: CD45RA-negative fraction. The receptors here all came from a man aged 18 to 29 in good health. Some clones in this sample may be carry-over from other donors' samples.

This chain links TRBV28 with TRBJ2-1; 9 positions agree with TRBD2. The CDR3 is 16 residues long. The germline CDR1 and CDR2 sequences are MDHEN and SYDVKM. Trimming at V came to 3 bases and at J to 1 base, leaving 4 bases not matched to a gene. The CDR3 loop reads CASSLISGRSYNEQFF. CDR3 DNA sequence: TGTGCCAGCAGTTTGATTAGCGGGAGATCCTACAATGAGCAGTTCTTC.

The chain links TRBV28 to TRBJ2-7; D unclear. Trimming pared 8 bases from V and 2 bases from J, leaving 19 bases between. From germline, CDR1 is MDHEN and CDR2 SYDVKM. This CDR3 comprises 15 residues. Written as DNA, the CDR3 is TGTGCCAGCGTCAAAGAACGGTCCTTTCCCTACGAGCAGTACTTC. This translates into CASVKERSFPYEQYF.

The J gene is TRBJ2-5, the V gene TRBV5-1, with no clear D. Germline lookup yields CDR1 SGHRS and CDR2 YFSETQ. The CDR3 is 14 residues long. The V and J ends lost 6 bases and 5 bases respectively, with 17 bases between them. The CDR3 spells CASTYTGQAETQYF. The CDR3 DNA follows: TGCGCCAGCACCTATACCGGGCAGGCGGAGACCCAGTACTTC.

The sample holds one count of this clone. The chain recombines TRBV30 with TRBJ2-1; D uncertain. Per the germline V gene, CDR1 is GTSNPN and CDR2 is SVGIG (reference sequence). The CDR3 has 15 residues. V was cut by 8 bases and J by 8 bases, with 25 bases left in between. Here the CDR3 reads CAQDMELSGSDEQFF. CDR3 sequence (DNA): TGTGCCCAAGATATGGAACTAAGTGGATCCGATGAGCAGTTCTTC.

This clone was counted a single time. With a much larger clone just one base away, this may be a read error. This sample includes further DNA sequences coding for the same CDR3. CDR3 DNA: TGTGCCAGCAGCCCCCTAGCGGGAGCCTACAATGAGCAGTTCTTC. Amino acids: CASSPLAGAYNEQFF. The chain links TRBV7-3 to TRBJ2-1; 10 bases map to TRBD2. Germline lookup yields CDR1 SGHTA and CDR2 FQGTGA. CDR3 length: 15 residues. V lost 5 bases to trimming and J lost 2 bases; unmatched junction nucleotides: 3. Based on the CDR3 plus reference TRBV7-3 and TRBJ2-1, the full variable domain is GAGVSQTPSNKVTEKGKYVELRCDPISGHTALYWYRQSLGQGPEFLIYFQGTGAADDSGLPNDRFFAVRPEGSVSTLKIQRTERGDSAVYLCASSPLAGAYNEQFFGPGTRLTVL.

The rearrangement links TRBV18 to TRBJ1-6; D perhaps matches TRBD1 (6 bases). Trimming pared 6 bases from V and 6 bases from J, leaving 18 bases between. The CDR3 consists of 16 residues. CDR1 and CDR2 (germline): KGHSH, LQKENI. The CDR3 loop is CASSRSGGAGNSPLHF. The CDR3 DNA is TGTGCCAGCTCCCGATCGGGGGGCGCGGGTAATTCACCCCTCCACTTT.

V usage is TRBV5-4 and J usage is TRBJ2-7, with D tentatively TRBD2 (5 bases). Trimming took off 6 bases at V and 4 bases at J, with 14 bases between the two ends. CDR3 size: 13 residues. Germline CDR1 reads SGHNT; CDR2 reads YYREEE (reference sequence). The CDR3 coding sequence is TGTGCCAGCACCCTGGGAGTGGGATACGAGCAGTACTTC. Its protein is CASTLGVGYEQYF.

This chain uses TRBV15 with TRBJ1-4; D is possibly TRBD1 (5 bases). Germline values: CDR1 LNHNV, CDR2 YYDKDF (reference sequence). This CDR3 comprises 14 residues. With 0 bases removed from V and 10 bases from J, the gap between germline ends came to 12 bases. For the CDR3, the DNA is TGTGCCACCAGCAGAGACCGTCAGGGCGGAAAACTGTTTTTT. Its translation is CATSRDRQGGKLFF.